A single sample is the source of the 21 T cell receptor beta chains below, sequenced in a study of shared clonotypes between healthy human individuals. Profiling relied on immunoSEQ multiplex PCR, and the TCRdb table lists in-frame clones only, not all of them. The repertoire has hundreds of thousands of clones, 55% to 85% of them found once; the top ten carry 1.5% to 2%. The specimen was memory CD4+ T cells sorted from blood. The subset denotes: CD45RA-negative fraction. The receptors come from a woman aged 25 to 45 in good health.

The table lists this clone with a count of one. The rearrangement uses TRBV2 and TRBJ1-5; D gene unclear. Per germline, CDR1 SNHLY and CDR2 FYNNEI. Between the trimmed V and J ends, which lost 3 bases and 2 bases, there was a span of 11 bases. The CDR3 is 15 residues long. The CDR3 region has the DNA TGTGCCAGCAGTGATTCTGCCTGGGGCAATCAGCCCCAGCATTTT. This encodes CASSDSAWGNQPQHF.

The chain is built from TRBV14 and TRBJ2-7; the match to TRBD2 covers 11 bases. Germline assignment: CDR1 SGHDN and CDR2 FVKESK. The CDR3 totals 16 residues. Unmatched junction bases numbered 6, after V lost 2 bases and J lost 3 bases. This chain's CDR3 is CASSQLNSGRGYEQYF. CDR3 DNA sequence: TGTGCCAGCAGCCAATTGAATAGCGGGAGGGGCTACGAGCAGTACTTC.

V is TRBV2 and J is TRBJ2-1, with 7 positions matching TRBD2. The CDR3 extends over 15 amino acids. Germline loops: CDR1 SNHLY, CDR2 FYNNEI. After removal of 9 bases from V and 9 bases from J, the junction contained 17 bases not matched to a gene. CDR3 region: CASDRLASGLGEQFF. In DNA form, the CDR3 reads TGTGCCAGTGATAGACTAGCCTCGGGTCTCGGTGAGCAGTTCTTC.

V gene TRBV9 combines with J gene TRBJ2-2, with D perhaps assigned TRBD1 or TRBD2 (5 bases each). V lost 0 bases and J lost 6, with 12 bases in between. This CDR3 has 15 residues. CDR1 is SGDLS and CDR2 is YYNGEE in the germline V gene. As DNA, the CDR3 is TGTGCCAGCAGCGTAGGTCTAGGGACGGCCGGGGAGCTGTTTTTT. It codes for CASSVGLGTAGELFF.

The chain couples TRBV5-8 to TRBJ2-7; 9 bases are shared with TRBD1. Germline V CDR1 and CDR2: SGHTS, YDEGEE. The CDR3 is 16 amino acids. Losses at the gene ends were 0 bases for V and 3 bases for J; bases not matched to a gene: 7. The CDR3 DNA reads TGTGCCAGCAGCTTGGGTACAGGGGGCAGATTCTACGAGCAGTACTTC. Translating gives CASSLGTGGRFYEQYF.

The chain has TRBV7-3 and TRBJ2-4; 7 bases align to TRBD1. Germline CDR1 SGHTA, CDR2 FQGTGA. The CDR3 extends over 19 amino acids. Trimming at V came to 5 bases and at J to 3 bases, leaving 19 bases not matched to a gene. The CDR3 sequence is CASSPLSRGDPGGKNIQYF. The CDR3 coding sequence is TGTGCCAGCAGCCCCCTCTCTCGGGGCGACCCAGGGGGCAAAAACATTCAGTACTTC.

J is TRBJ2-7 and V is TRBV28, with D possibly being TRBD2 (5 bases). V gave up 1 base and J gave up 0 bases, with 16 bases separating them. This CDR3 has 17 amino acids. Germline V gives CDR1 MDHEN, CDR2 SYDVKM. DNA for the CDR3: TGTGCCAGCAGTTTATTTGGTGGGCCTACTAGCTCCTACGAGCAGTACTTC. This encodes CASSLFGGPTSSYEQYF.

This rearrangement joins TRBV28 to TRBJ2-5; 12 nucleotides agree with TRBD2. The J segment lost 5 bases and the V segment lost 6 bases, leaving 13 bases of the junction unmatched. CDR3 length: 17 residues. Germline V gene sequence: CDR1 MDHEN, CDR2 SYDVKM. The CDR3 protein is CASSLYNLAGGRETQYF. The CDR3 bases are TGTGCCAGCAGCCTCTATAATCTAGCGGGAGGGAGGGAGACCCAGTACTTC.

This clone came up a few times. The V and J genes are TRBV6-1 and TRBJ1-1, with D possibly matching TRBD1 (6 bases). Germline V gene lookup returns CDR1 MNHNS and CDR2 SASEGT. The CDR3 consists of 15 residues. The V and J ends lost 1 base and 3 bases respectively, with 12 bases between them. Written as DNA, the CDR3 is TGTGCCAGCAGTGAAGGACAGGTGGGTGACACTGAAGCTTTCTTT. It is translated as CASSEGQVGDTEAFF.

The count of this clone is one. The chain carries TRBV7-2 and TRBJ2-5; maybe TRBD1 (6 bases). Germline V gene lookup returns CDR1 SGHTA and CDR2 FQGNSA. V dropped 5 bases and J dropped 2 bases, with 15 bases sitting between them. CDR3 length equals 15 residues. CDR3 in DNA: TGTGCCAGCAGCGGATCCGGGACACCACAAGAGACCCAGTACTTC. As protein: CASSGSGTPQETQYF.

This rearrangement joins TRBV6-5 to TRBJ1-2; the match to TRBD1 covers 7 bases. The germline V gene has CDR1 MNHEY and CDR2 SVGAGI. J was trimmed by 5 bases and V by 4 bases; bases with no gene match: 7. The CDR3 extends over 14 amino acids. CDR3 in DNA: TGTGCCAGCAGTTTAAGAGACAGGGCTTATGGCTACACCTTC. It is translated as CASSLRDRAYGYTF.

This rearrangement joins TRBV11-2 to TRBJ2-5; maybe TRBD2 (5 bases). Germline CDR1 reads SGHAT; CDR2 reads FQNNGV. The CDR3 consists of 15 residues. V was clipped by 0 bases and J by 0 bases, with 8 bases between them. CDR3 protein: CASSLDGEYQETQYF. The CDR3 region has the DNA TGTGCCAGCAGCTTAGATGGGGAGTACCAAGAGACCCAGTACTTC.

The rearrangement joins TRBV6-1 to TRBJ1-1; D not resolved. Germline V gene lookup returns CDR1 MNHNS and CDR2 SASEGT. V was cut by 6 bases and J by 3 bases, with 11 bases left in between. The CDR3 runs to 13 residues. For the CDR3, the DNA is TGTGCCAGCAGCCATGGACCGGACACTGAAGCTTTCTTT. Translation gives CASSHGPDTEAFF.

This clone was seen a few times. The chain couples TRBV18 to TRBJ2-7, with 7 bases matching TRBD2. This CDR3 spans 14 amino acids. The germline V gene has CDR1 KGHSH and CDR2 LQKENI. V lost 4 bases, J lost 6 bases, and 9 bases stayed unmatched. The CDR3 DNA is TGTGCCAGCTCACGGGGTCGGGGGGACGGCGAGCAGTACTTC. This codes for CASSRGRGDGEQYF.

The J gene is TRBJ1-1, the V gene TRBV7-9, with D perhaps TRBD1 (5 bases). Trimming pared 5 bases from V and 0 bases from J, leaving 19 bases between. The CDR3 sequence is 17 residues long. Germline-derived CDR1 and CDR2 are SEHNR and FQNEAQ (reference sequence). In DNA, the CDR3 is TGTGCCAGCAGCCCTCCCGGGGACTCACTCATGAACACTGAAGCTTTCTTT. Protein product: CASSPPGDSLMNTEAFF. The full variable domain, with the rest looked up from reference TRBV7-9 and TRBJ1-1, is DTGVSQNPRHKITKRGQNVTFRCDPISEHNRLYWYRQTLGQGPEFLTYFQNEAQLEKSRLLSDRFSAERPKGSFSTLEIQRTEQGDSAMYLCASSPPGDSLMNTEAFFGQGTRLTVV.

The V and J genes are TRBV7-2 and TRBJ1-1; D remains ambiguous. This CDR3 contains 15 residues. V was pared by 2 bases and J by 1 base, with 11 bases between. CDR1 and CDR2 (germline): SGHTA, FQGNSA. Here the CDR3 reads CASSLTVNRNTEAFF. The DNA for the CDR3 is TGTGCCAGCAGCTTAACGGTGAACAGGAACACTGAAGCTTTCTTT.

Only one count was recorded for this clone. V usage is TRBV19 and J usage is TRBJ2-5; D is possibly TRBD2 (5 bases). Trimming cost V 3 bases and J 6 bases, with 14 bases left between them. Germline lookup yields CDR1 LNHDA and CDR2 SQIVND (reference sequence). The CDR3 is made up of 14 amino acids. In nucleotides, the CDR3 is TGTGCCAGTAGTATGGCGGGCGGGTTGAAGACCCAGTACTTC. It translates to CASSMAGGLKTQYF.

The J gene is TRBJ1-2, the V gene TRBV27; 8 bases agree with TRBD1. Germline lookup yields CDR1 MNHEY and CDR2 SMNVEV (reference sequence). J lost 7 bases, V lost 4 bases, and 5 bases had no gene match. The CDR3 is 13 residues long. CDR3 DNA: TGTGCCAGCAGTTCCGACAGGGGAAGTGGCTACACCTTC. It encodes CASSSDRGSGYTF.

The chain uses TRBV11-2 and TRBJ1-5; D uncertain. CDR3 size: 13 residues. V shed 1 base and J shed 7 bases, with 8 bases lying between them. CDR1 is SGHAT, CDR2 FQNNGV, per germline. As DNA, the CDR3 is TGTGCCAGCAGCTTAGCCCCGGACCAGCCCCAGCATTTT. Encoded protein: CASSLAPDQPQHF.

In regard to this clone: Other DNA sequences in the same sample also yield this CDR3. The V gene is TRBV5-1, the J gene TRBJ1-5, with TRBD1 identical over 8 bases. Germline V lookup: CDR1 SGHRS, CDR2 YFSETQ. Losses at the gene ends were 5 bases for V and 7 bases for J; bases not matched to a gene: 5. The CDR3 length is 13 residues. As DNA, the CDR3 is TGCGCCAGCAGGGACAGGGAGGACCAGCCCCAGCATTTT. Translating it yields CASRDREDQPQHF.

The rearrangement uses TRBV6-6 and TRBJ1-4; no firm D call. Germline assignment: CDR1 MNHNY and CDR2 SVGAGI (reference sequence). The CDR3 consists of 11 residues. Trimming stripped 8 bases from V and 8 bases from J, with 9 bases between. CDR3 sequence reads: CASANAEKLFF. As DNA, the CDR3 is TGTGCCAGCGCCAACGCGGAAAAACTGTTTTTT.